This is a list of T cell receptor beta chains from one sample in a study of human T cells and chemical hapten exposure. TCRdb used MiXCR to reprocess the RACE reads, holding one entry per CDR3 protein. The sample yields about 360,000 distinct CDR3 sequences, nearly 5% seen once. The material sequenced was whole blood, taken in connection with sensitization to the hapten diphenylcyclopropenone (DPC). These receptors all stem from a woman aged 45-59 years with alopecia areata. Some clones in this sample may be carry-over from other donors' samples. CDR3s include the opening cysteine and the closing phenylalanine or tryptophan. Fields, in order: D gene, J gene, V gene, clone size, CDR3 protein, CDR3 DNA. A D gene is named only where the DNA matches it firmly. Not all rows give a size; the values are once, few, many and, for expanded clones, a class.

d_gene: -; j_gene: TRBJ1-1; v_gene: TRBV7-2; abundance: few; CDR3aa: CASSSGPQNTEAFF; CDR3nt: TGTGCCAGCAGCTCGGGACCCCAGAACACTGAAGCTTTCTTT
d_gene: TRBD1; j_gene: TRBJ2-2; v_gene: TRBV5-6; abundance: few; CDR3aa: CASSMGTVFTGELFF; CDR3nt: TGTGCCAGCAGCATGGGGACAGTCTTCACCGGGGAGCTGTTTTTT
d_gene: -; j_gene: TRBJ2-5; v_gene: TRBV11-2; abundance: many; CDR3aa: CASSWTQETQYF; CDR3nt: TGTGCCAGCAGCTGGACCCAAGAGACCCAGTACTTC
d_gene: TRBD2; j_gene: TRBJ2-1; v_gene: TRBV7-3; abundance: many; CDR3aa: CASSSPTSGWSSYNEQFF; CDR3nt: TGTGCCAGCAGCTCCCCGACTAGCGGGTGGAGCTCCTACAATGAGCAGTTCTTC
d_gene: -; j_gene: TRBJ1-5; v_gene: TRBV20-1; abundance: -; CDR3aa: CSAREGVSSQPQHF; CDR3nt: TGCAGTGCTAGAGAGGGCGTTAGCAGTCAGCCCCAGCATTTT
d_gene: -; j_gene: TRBJ1-2; v_gene: TRBV12-3/TRBV12-4; abundance: -; CDR3aa: CASRSQDRLGYTF; CDR3nt: TGTGCCAGCAGATCCCAGGACAGATTGGGCTACACCTTC
d_gene: -; j_gene: TRBJ2-7; v_gene: TRBV5-1; abundance: -; CDR3aa: CASSLVGPRDEQYF; CDR3nt: TGCGCCAGCAGCTTGGTAGGGCCTCGGGACGAGCAGTACTTC
d_gene: -; j_gene: TRBJ2-5; v_gene: TRBV7-2; abundance: few; CDR3aa: CASGDTSLMETQYF; CDR3nt: TGTGCCAGTGGGGACACGTCTTTGATGGAGACCCAGTACTTC
d_gene: TRBD2; j_gene: TRBJ2-5; v_gene: TRBV6-2/TRBV6-3; abundance: many; CDR3aa: CASSPVGLAGGETQYF; CDR3nt: TGTGCCAGCAGTCCCGTTGGACTAGCGGGGGGAGAGACCCAGTACTTC
d_gene: TRBD1; j_gene: TRBJ2-5; v_gene: TRBV27; abundance: few; CDR3aa: CASRRRGQGMGQETQYF; CDR3nt: TGTGCCAGCAGGCGGCGGGGACAGGGAATGGGACAAGAGACCCAGTACTTC
d_gene: -; j_gene: TRBJ1-1; v_gene: TRBV30; abundance: many; CDR3aa: CACPRGANTEAFF; CDR3nt: TGTGCCTGTCCGAGGGGGGCGAACACTGAAGCTTTCTTT
d_gene: TRBD2; j_gene: TRBJ2-3; v_gene: TRBV12-3/TRBV12-4; abundance: many; CDR3aa: CASSLGISGSSTDTQYF; CDR3nt: TGTGCCAGCAGTTTAGGGATTAGCGGGTCAAGCACAGATACGCAGTATTTT
d_gene: TRBD2; j_gene: TRBJ2-3; v_gene: TRBV9; abundance: -; CDR3aa: CASSLRPLAETDTQYF; CDR3nt: TGTGCCAGCAGCCTAAGGCCGCTAGCGGAGACAGATACGCAGTATTTT
d_gene: TRBD2; j_gene: TRBJ2-1; v_gene: TRBV2; abundance: -; CDR3aa: CARAAGTSGIGEQFF; CDR3nt: TGTGCCAGAGCTGCCGGGACTAGCGGGATCGGGGAGCAGTTCTTC